Listed below are T cell receptor beta chains from one sample, sequenced in a study of T cell responses to AZD1222 COVID-19 vaccine. The assay was immunoSEQ multiplex PCR, and TCRdb's table has in-frame clones only and misses some. Among 160,000 or so clones listed, about nine tenths were seen once. Here the sequenced sample was peripheral blood, taken on day 0 of AZD1222 vaccination. These TCRs come from an adult in good health. Each CDR3 is given with its conserved first and last residue.

CASSLGTGYTYEQYF	TRBV5-1	15
CAVRGRTNEKLFF	TRBV28	13
CASRNQAGGFNQPQHF	TRBV21-1	16
CASSQAQIPSGNTIYF	TRBV4-2	16
CASSQGSHRTNNEQFF	TRBV3-1/TRBV3-2	16
CAKRGSSYTMNTEAFF	TRBV10-1	16
CASRVFQGDNEQFF	TRBV2	14
CASSLAGGYEQYF	TRBV27	13
CASSPVPNTGELFF	TRBV18	14
CASSQRTTGSILHF	TRBV13	14
CASSQDWSGGNIQYF	TRBV4-2	15
CASSLGGLAHQETQYF	TRBV13	16
CAISAQYRVVYGYTF	TRBV10-3	15
CASTGQGTYEQYF	TRBV6-5	13
CASSGSIQGEYRETQYF	TRBV5-1	17
CASSLASEQYF	TRBV11-2	11
CASSVFGGRNTGELFF	TRBV25-1	16
CASSDGTENNEQFF	TRBV6-4	14
CASRTSQANYGYTF	TRBV5-1	14
CARTGRQGESPQHF	TRBV19	14
CASRPQRGGYTF	TRBV27	12
CASSDPGTEAFF	TRBV6-2/TRBV6-3	12
CASSFTGDEQYF	TRBV11-2	12
CASSTSGTDTQYF	TRBV19	13